The 8 T cell receptor beta chains below were found in one sample sequenced in a study of cytomegalovirus exposure and HLA in healthy donors. In the PCR, 60 Vbeta and 13 Jbeta primers were used. Libraries were prepared by immunoSEQ multiplex PCR; TCRdb keeps only in-frame clonotypes and omits some of them. Of 150,000 to 200,000 clones listed, under 80% were seen once; the top ten hold 2.5% to 3.5%. The sample was PBMCs. These receptor sequences come from a female donor in good health and CMV-seronegative.

The chain uses TRBV5-1 and TRBJ2-2, with D maybe TRBD1 (5 bases). This CDR3 comprises 14 residues. Germline CDR1 is SGHRS and CDR2 is YFSETQ. V shed 1 base and J shed 6 bases, with 10 bases lying between them. The chain's CDR3 is CASSLFRAAGELFF. CDR3 coding DNA: TGCGCCAGCAGCTTGTTCAGGGCAGCCGGGGAGCTGTTTTTT.

Regarding this clone: An end of the junction differs from the germline gene, which may be a read error. The chain links TRBV7-7 to TRBJ2-2, with D unclear. Germline V gene data show CDR1 as SSHAT and CDR2 as FNYEAQ (reference sequence). The CDR3 runs to 13 residues. CDR3 DNA sequence: TGTGCTAGCAGCTTAGTTAGCCCCGGGGAGCTGTTTTTT. Encoded protein: CASSLVSPGELFF.

J is TRBJ1-4 and V is TRBV15, with 12 positions matching TRBD1. This CDR3 has 16 amino acids. Per the germline V gene, CDR1 is LNHNV and CDR2 is YYDKDF (reference sequence). The junction had 3 bases not matched to a gene; V was cut back by 0 bases and J by 7 bases. In nucleotides, the CDR3 is TGTGCCACCAGCAGAGATATGGGACAGGGGGCTGAAAAACTGTTTTTT. Protein product: CATSRDMGQGAEKLFF.

This rearrangement joins TRBV6-5 to TRBJ2-1, with 8 bases aligning to TRBD2. The CDR3 covers 13 residues. Germline loops: CDR1 MNHEY, CDR2 SVGAGI. V shed 6 bases and J 10 bases; nucleotides not matched to a gene: 8. CDR3 in amino acids: CASSPVAGGEQFF. In DNA form, the CDR3 reads TGTGCCAGCAGCCCCGTGGCGGGGGGAGAGCAGTTCTTC.

V and J are TRBV27 and TRBJ2-4, with D hard to call. This CDR3 has 14 amino acids. Germline V gives CDR1 MNHEY, CDR2 SMNVEV (reference sequence). V dropped 3 bases and J dropped 1 base, with 7 bases sitting between them. The CDR3 DNA reads as TGTGCCAGCAGTTTGCGGAGTGCCAAAAACATTCAGTACTTC. It translates to CASSLRSAKNIQYF.

The chain links TRBV2 to TRBJ1-5; weak D call: TRBD1 (5 bases). This CDR3 comprises 17 residues. Germline assignment: CDR1 SNHLY and CDR2 FYNNEI. Trimming shortened V by 5 bases and J by 0 bases, and 17 bases separated the two germline ends. The CDR3 region has the DNA TGTGCCAGCAGTAAAGTGTGGGGGGAGGATAGCAATCAGCCCCAGCATTTT. It codes for CASSKVWGEDSNQPQHF.

The chain joins TRBV7-2 to TRBJ2-7, with D perhaps matching TRBD2 (5 bases). Trimming removed 1 base from V and 5 bases from J, with 15 bases in between. CDR1 is SGHTA, CDR2 FQGNSA, per germline. The CDR3 is 15 residues long. The DNA for the CDR3 is TGTGCCAGCAGCTTAGAGAGGGTTCTTAGTCACGAGCAGTACTTC. It yields the protein CASSLERVLSHEQYF.

J is TRBJ1-4 and V is TRBV5-6; TRBD1 matches 7 bases. With V trimmed by 6 bases and J by 4 bases, 6 bases remained unmatched. This CDR3 is 14 amino acids long. Germline CDR1 reads SGHDT; CDR2 reads YYEEEE. CDR3 loop: CASNTQGLNEKLFF. The CDR3 nucleotides read TGTGCCAGCAATACACAGGGGCTTAATGAAAAACTGTTTTTT.